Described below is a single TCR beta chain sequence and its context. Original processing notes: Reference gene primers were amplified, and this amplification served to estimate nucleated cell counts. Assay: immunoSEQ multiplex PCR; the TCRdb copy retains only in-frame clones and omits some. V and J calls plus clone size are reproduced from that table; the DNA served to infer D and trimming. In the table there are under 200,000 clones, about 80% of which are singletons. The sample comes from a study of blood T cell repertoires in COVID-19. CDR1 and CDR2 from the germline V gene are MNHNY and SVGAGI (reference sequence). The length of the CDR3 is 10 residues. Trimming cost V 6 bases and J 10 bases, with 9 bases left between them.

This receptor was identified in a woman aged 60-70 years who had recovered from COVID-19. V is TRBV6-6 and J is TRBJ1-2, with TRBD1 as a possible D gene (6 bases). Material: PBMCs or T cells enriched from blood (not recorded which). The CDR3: CASSDRIYTF. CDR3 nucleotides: TGTGCCAGCAGCGACAGGATCTACACCTTC.